The TCR beta chain described here comes from a study of radiation and T cells in renal cell carcinoma. Trimming took 4 bases from V and 2 from J; bases not matched to a gene: 5. The germline gives CDR1 SGHRS, CDR2 YFSETQ. The length of the CDR3 is 15 residues. General observations from the study: In blood, top tumor clones expanded by 2 weeks, shrinking by 4. Pretreatment tumor biopsies were lacking, so baseline clonotypes are unknown.

On this clone itself: What it recognizes is unknown.

Clones were sequenced by immunoSEQ multiplex PCR, and TCRdb holds only the in-frame ones, with some missing. The sample includes 30,000 to 40,000 clones, approximately 81% of them seen just once. Time point in this sample: blood 4 weeks post-SBRT, at nephrectomy. The sample's treatment: 15 Gy SBRT to primary tumor, nephrectomy 4 weeks later. Nephrectomy followed 15 Gy stereotactic body radiation by 4 weeks. The patient's renal cell carcinoma had clear cell pathology. The chain recombines TRBV5-1 with TRBJ2-2; 7 bases match TRBD1. Sequences were derived from blood, sampled from a patient whose treatment included radiotherapy and nephrectomy. The receptor comes from a man in his 60s with renal cell carcinoma. The CDR3 reads CASSTRDSNTGELFF. The CDR3 coding sequence is TGCGCCAGCAGCACCCGGGACAGTAACACCGGGGAGCTGTTTTTT. The variable domain in full, with the rest retrieved from reference TRBV5-1 and TRBJ2-2, is KAGVTQTPRYLIKTRGQQVTLSCSPISGHRSVSWYQQTPGQGLQFLFEYFSETQRNKGNFPGRFSGRQFSNSRSEMNVSTLELGDSALYLCASSTRDSNTGELFFGEGSRLTVL.